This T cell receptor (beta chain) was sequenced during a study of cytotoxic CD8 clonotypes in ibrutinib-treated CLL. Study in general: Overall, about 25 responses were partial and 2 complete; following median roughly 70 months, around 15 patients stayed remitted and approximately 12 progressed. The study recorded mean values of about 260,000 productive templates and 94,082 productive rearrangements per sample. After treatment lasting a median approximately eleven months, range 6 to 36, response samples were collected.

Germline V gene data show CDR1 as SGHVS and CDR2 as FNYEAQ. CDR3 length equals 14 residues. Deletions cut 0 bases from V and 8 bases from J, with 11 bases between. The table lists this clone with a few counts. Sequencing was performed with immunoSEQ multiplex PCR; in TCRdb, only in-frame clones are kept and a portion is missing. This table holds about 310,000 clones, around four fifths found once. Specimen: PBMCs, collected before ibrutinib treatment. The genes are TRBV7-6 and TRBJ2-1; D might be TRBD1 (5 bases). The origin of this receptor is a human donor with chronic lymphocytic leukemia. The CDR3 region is CASSLAHRSHEQFF. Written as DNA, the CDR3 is TGTGCCAGCAGCTTAGCGCACAGGTCCCATGAGCAGTTCTTC.